The sequence of this T cell receptor (beta chain) was determined in a study of cytomegalovirus exposure and HLA in healthy donors (dated by TCRdb to the late 2010s). For context, the study as a whole: An earlier analysis of about 530 of the donors reported around 280 Gb of sequence data and around 120 million unique TCR beta sequences obtained from roughly 170 million T cells. About 320 gigabases of sequencing data and approximately 85 million unique TCR sequences were included in an early release covering 550 to 650 HLA-typed donors. The genetic ancestry cluster associated with self-reported Caucasian donors included roughly 84% of the 398 genotyped donors. The aim of the study was to test whether cataloging public T cell receptors could identify signatures of past pathogen exposure. The T cell repertoires of under 750 subjects were profiled by immunosequencing and related to cytomegalovirus serostatus. In addition to the first cohort of around 670 subjects, a separate validation cohort of 100 to 150 different subjects was used. To predict cytomegalovirus infection status, the study combined high-throughput TCR immunosequencing, statistical association of individual TCRs with disease status, and machine learning. To study patterns of TCR occurrence, a later analysis re-analyzed previously published TCR beta repertoires from several hundred donors and added high-resolution HLA genotyping. Rather than drawing on any new phenotypic data, the later analysis identified candidate immune exposures from TCR beta sequences and the way those sequences occurred across donors. An earlier analysis of fewer than 750 of the donors used high-throughput TCR beta sequencing to judge whether each TCR beta V gene segment behaved as functional or pseudogenic. Donor age, sex, ethnicity and CMV serostatus were compiled together with the repertoire data. Genome-wide SNP genotypes for about 60% of the roughly 670 donors were used in a later genetic analysis, which treated that subset as a discovery cohort. All discovery cohort repertoires had been generated using a single sequencing platform. Both class I and class II loci were covered by HLA typing, at four-digit resolution. The number of donors typed differed by locus, with about 629-630 for A, B, C, DRB1 and DQB1, approximately 500 for DQA1, approximately 570 for DPA1, and some 450 for DPB1. Several DR-DQ haplotypes were treated as single units for association and clustering because of strong linkage in the cohort. Across 398 genotyped donors of the cohort, an average of roughly 250,000 unique TCR beta nucleotide sequences per donor were sequenced, and roughly 20% of those sequences were non-productive. What the authors observed across the whole study: An earlier analysis of several hundred of the donors showed that most TCR beta V segments appeared in productive rearrangements either about 87% or about 30% of the time, which broadly matched IMGT annotations. While some public TCRs were present in many individuals, most TCR sequences turned up only very rarely across donors. The classifier was reported to diagnose cytomegalovirus status with high specificity and sensitivity in both the original and validation cohorts. Sequencing depth was assumed to be roughly uniform across donors in the presence/absence analyses, though that assumption may not hold. A total of roughly 160 TCR beta chains were listed by the study as associated with cytomegalovirus. According to the authors, the approach could potentially be generalized to other disease states and immunological phenotypes. Immune exposure information for the cohort was limited to CMV serostatus. According to a later genetic analysis, donors in an Asian-associated ancestry cluster had fewer N-insertions in productive TCRs than the roughly 660-donor mean. In a later analysis, most CMV-associated TCR beta chains were found to appear HLA-restricted, with HLA associations seemingly driven largely by CMV exposure. When HLA alleles, especially DR and DQ, strongly co-occurred, attributing TCR associations to individual alleles was difficult. Correlated functional status among segregating V segments might reflect linkage disequilibrium, but an unknown experimental factor could not be ruled out. In vitro tests confirmed that a few of the cytomegalovirus-associated TCR beta chains recognize cytomegalovirus antigens. Compared with equally common non-associated chains, HLA-associated TCR beta chains in a later analysis were more clonally expanded and had lower generation probabilities. The sequencing pipeline was judged likely to have produced a cluster of highly shared sequence variants as a technical artifact. A later genetic analysis associated a missense DCLRE1C variant with V-gene and J-gene trimming of TCR beta chains, and an independent cohort replicated the association. In a later analysis, about 16,000 TCR beta sequences were associated with specific HLA alleles at a false discovery rate of 0.05. Because HLA typing was missing for some donors at each locus, association tests included only the typed subset. This cohort had only TCR beta chains sequenced, and the lack of alpha or paired-chain data limited which features could be detected. According to a later analysis, parvovirus B19, influenza, CMV and Epstein-Barr virus appeared linked to several top co-occurrence clusters. A further reported finding was that TCR beta sequences accurately predicted the HLA-A and HLA-B alleles for most subjects in the first cohort. Some IMGT-functional V segments, including TRBV6-2 and TRBV6-3, could not be told apart with the 87-base-pair reads, so those segments were excluded. Because counts were too low, more than 15 rarely observed V segments, including chromosome 9 orphons, were left out of the earlier analysis of 500 to 650 of the donors. In a later analysis, the rate of TCR association differed among HLA loci, with DRB1 alleles having the most associated TCRs and HLA-C alleles having the fewest.

According to the germline V gene, CDR1 reads SNHLY and CDR2 reads FYNNEI. The CDR3 goes from the cysteine to the phenylalanine over 16 residues. Only the CDR3 portion is preserved as DNA: 48 bases, with reading frame beginning at the first base. Clipping removes 4 bases from V and 2 bases from J, with 8 as the unmatched junction base count. The cohort comprised under 700 healthy bone marrow donors. All cohort members were sampled while nominally healthy, although unrecorded immune exposures were likely present. The donor tested CMV seronegative, placing the donor among the approximately 360 seronegative members of the cohort. A peripheral blood sample was collected from each donor, and TCR beta sequencing was performed on peripheral blood mononuclear cells. The Qiagen DNeasy Blood Extraction Kit was used to extract genomic DNA from the blood cell samples. In this sample, this clone turned up a few times. Its cognate antigen has yet to be identified. No base quality information exists; no much larger clone differs at one position.

Libraries were made using the immunoSEQ multiplex PCR assay. For the multiplex PCR, a mixture combining 60 forward primers for TCR Vbeta segments and 13 reverse primers for TCR Jbeta segments was used. A multiplex PCR assay on genomic DNA amplified the CDR3 region of rearranged TCR beta genes. The Illumina HiSeq System was used to sequence the amplified TCR beta libraries as 87-base-pair reads. Per the original workflow: A later analysis counted about 76 million unique TCR beta chains across the 666 repertoires, and 10 million to 11 million of these chains were shared by at least two donors. Raw reads were error-corrected and collapsed into unique sequences by a nearest-neighbor algorithm in which closely related sequences were merged to remove PCR and sequencing errors. V, D and J gene segments were assigned by aligning CDR3 sequences to IMGT reference sequences. For a sequence to be retained, a match of at least six nucleotides to both a V gene segment and a J gene segment was required. A rearrangement was called productive if the CDR3 had no stop codons and remained in frame with V and J, and every other rearrangement was called non-productive. Following IMGT convention, CDR3 was defined as the stretch from the second conserved V-encoded cysteine to the conserved J-encoded phenylalanine. In an earlier analysis of around 570 of the donors, sequences lacking an unambiguous match to a single V gene segment were excluded. In an earlier analysis of 587 of the donors, V segments were called functional above 56.7% productive rearrangements and were called segregating when the between-donor standard deviation exceeded 5%. A statistical classification framework was built to diagnose cytomegalovirus status from the catalog of TCR beta chain sequences. V and J gene assignment, in a later analysis, came from comparing TCR nucleotide sequences with IMGT/GENE-DB human TR gene sequences. Using the TCRdist pipeline, a later analysis assigned CDR3 sequences along with most-parsimonious VDJ recombination scenarios. In a later analysis, each TCR beta chain was defined by its CDR3 amino acid sequence together with its V-gene family, and reads lacking a unique V-gene family were excluded. To address suspected cross-contamination and a sequencing artifact, a later analysis removed approximately 590 highly shared, low-generation-probability nucleotide sequences. In a later analysis, a clonal expansion index for each public chain was calculated from normalized within-repertoire ranks of inferred template counts. A later analysis computed generation probabilities with a VDJ recombination model fitted to out-of-frame rearrangements, and checked the results against IGoR. In a later analysis, TCR-TCR, TCR-HLA and TCR-CMV co-occurrence was scored with hypergeometric tests, and a repertoire-size bias correction was applied to TCR pairs. A later analysis estimated false discovery rates by permuting HLA or CMV assignments 20 times. In a later analysis, co-occurring TCRs were grouped using DBSCAN, with TCRdist sequence similarity added in when clustering inside HLA-allele-positive subsets. Co-occurrence clustering excluded repertoires with fewer than 30,000 or more than 120,000 public chains, plus five with anomalous nucleotide sharing. Here the immuneACCESS table is served through TCRdb, limited to in-frame sequences with V and J called. Missing clones are a known gap in these copies; in checked studies unresolved V genes cover under half, and the rest lacks a known reason. V, J and clone size are taken as reported in that table, and D and trimming were inferred from the DNA itself. For this sample the table gives about 130,000 clones, of which 80% to 85% were detected only once. The biggest ten clones account for about 1% of the sample.

Sequenced sample: PBMCs. The chain is made from TRBV2 and TRBJ1-2, with 9 bases aligning to TRBD1. The TCR comes from a woman aged 25-40 years in good health and CMV-seronegative. The encoded CDR3 is CASSVRTGVANYGYTF. The nucleotide sequence is given as TGTGCCAGCAGTGTACGGACAGGGGTCGCGAACTATGGCTACACCTTC.